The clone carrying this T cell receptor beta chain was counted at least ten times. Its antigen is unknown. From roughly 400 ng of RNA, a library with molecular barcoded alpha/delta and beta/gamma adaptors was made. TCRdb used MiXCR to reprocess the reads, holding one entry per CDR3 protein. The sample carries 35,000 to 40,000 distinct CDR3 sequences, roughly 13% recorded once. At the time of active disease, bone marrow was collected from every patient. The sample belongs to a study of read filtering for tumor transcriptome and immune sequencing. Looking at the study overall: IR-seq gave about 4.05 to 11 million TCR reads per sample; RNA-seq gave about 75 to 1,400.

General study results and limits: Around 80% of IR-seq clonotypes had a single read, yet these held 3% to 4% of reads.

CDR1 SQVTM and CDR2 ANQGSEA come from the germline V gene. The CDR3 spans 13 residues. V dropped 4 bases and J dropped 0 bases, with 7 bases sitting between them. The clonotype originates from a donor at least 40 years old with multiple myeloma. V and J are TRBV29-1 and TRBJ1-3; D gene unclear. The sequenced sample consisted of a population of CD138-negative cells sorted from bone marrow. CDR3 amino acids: CSVGFSSGNTIYF. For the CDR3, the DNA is TGCAGCGTTGGATTTTCCTCTGGAAACACCATATATTTT.